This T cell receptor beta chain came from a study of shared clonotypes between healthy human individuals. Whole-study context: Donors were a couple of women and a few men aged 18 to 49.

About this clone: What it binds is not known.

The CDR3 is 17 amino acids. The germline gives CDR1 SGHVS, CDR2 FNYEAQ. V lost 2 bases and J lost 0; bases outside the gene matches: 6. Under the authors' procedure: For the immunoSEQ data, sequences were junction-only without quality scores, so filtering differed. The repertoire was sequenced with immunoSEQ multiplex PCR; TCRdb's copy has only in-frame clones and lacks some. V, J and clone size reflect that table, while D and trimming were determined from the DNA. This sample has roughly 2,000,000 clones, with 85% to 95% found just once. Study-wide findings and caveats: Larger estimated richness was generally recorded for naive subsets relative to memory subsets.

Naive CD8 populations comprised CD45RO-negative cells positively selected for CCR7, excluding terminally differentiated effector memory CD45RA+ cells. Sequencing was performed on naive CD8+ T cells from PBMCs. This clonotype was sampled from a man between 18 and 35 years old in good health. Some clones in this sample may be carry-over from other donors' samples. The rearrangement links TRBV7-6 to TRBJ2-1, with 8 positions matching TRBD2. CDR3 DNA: TGTGCCAGCAGCTTAATGCGAAGCGGGAGCTCCTACAATGAGCAGTTCTTC. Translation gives CASSLMRSGSSYNEQFF.